This T cell receptor beta chain was recorded in a study of T-cell reconstitution after alpha-beta-depleted transplantation in children. This clonotype was seen at least ten times. The TCRbeta library was prepared with unique molecular identifiers. A single record per CDR3 protein comes from TCRdb applying MiXCR to the PCR reads. The sample yields around 600,000 distinct CDR3 sequences, roughly 15% seen once. Trimming cost V 2 bases and J 8 bases; bases outside gene matches: 6. This CDR3 is built from 15 residues. The germline V gene encodes CDR1 SGHRS and CDR2 YFSETQ. This sequence joins TRBV5-1 and TRBJ1-6; TRBD1 matches 8 bases. The source of this sequence is a human donor who donated a stem cell graft to a child with acute myeloid leukemia. This sample comprised PBMCs from the stem cell graft donor, obtained from the stem cell graft. CDR3 sequence (DNA): TGCGCCAGCAGCTTTGCGGGACAGGACTATTCACCCCTCCACTTT. Its protein is CASSFAGQDYSPLHF.